A single T cell receptor (beta chain) is shown here with its context. Its antigen is as yet unknown. This specimen belongs to a study of T cell responses to AZD1222 COVID-19 vaccine. Findings and caveats of the study: Spike-wide coverage was observed for vaccine-associated CD4 TCRs, with dominant responses at 160-218 and 743-854. Variant regions that are unmutated are reportedly the target of nearly half of spike-specific TCRs. Baseline antibody screening turned up just a handful of seropositive AZD1222 recipients. Two AZD1222 administrations were followed by greater Spike-specific TCR breadth and depth.

Per germline, CDR1 KGHSH and CDR2 LQKENI. The CDR3 contains 15 residues. Trimming pared 6 bases from V and 1 base from J, leaving 14 bases between. Measured with immunoSEQ multiplex PCR; TCRdb has only the in-frame clones, and not every one. Among about 150,000 clones, approximately 91% were seen once, and the ten largest hold more than 1.5%. Sequences were derived from peripheral blood, sampled 28 days after the second AZD1222 dose. This receptor was taken from an adult who received the AZD1222 COVID-19 vaccine. V is TRBV18 and J is TRBJ2-3, with D perhaps being TRBD1 or TRBD2 (5 bases each). The CDR3, as DNA: TGTGCCAGCTCTCGATCTGAGGGGCGCACAGATACGCAGTATTTT. Protein product: CASSRSEGRTDTQYF.